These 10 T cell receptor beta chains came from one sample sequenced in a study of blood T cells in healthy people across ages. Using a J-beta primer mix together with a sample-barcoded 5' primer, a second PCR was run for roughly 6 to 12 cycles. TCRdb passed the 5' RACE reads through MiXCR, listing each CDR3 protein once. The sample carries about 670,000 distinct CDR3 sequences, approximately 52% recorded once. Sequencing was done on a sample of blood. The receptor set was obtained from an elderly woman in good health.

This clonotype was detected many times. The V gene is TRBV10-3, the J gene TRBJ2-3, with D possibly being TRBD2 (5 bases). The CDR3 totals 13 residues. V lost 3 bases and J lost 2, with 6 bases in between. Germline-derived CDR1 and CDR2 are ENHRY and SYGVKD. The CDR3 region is CAISEDYTDTQYF. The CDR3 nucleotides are TGTGCCATCAGTGAAGACTACACAGATACGCAGTATTTT.

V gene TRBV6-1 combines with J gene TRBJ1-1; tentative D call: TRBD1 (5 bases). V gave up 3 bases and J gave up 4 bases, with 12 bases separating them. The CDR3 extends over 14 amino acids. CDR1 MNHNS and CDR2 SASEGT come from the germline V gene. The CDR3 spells CASSDFAGITEAFF. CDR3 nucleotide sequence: TGTGCCAGCAGTGATTTCGCAGGGATCACTGAAGCTTTCTTT.

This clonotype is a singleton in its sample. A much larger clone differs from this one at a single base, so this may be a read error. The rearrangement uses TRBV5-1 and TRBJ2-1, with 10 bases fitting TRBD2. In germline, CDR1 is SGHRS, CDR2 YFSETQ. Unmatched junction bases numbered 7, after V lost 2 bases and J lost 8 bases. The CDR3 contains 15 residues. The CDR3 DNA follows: TGCGCCAGCAGCTTTCGAGCGGGAGGGCCCGATGAGCAGTTCTTC. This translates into CASSFRAGGPDEQFF. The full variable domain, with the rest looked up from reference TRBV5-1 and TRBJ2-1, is KAGVTQTPRYLIKTRGQQVTLSCSPISGHRSVSWYQQTPGQGLQFLFEYFSETQRNKGNFPGRFSGRQFSNSRSEMNVSTLELGDSALYLCASSFRAGGPDEQFFGPGTRLTVL.

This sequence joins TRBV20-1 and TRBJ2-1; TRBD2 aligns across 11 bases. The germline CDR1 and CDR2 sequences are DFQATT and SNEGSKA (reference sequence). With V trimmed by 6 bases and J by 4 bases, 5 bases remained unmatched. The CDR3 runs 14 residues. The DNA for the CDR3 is TGCAGTGCGCCGACTAGCGGGGATTACAATGAGCAGTTCTTC. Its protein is CSAPTSGDYNEQFF.

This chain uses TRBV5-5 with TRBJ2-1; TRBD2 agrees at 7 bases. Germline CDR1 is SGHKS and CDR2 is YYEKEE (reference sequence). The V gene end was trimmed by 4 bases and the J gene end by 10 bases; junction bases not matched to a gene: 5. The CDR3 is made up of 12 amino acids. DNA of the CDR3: TGTGCCAGCAGCACGGGAGGAGGGGAGCAGTTCTTC. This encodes CASSTGGGEQFF.

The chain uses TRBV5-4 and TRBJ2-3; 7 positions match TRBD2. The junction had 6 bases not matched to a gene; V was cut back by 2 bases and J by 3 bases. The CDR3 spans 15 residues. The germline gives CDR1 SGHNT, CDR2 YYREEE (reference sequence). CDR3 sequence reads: CASSLSGAGTDTQYF. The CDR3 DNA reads TGTGCCAGCAGCTTAAGCGGGGCAGGAACAGATACGCAGTATTTT.

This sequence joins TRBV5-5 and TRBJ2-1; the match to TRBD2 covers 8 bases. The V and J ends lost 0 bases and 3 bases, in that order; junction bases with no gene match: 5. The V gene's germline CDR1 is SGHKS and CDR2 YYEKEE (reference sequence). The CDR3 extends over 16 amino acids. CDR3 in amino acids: CASSLDGSGIYNEQFF. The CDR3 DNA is TGTGCCAGCAGCTTGGATGGTAGCGGGATCTACAATGAGCAGTTCTTC.

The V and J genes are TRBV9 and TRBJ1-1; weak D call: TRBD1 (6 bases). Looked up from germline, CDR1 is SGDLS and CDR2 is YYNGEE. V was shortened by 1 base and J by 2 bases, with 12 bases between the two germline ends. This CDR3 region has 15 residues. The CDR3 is CASSVQGWDNTEAFF. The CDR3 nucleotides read TGTGCCAGCAGCGTACAGGGGTGGGATAACACTGAAGCTTTCTTT.

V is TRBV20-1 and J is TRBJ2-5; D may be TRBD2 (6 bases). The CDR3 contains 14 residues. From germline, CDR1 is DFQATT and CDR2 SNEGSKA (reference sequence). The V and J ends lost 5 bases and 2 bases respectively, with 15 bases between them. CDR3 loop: CSARDAGGQETQYF. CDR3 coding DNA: TGCAGTGCTCGGGACGCCGGGGGACAAGAGACCCAGTACTTC.

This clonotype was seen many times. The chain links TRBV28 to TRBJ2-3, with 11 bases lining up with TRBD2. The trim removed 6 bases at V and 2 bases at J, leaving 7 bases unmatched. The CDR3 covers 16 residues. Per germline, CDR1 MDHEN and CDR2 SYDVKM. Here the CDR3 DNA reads TGTGCCAGCAGGCCCCGGACTAGCGGGTACACAGATACGCAGTATTTT. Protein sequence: CASRPRTSGYTDTQYF.